A selection of T cell receptor beta chains follows, all from one sample in a study of T cell responses to AZD1222 COVID-19 vaccine. Measured with immunoSEQ multiplex PCR; TCRdb has only the in-frame clones, and not every one. In the table there are under 300,000 clones, over 85% of which are singletons. The sample was peripheral blood, taken on day 0 of AZD1222 vaccination. These receptors were taken from an adult in good health. Each CDR3 is given with its conserved first and last residue. A D gene is named only where the DNA matches it firmly. Clone sizes are given selectively: once, few, many, or a class where the clone is expanded.

D,J,V,size,CDR3,DNA
TRBD1,TRBJ1-4,TRBV19,NA,CASSIERGLTRGLFF,TGTGCCAGTAGTATAGAGAGGGGGCTCACCAGAGGACTGTTTTTT
TRBD1,TRBJ2-2,TRBV5-6,NA,CASSLGTGSTGELFF,TGTGCCAGCAGCTTGGGGACAGGGAGCACCGGGGAGCTGTTTTTT
NA,TRBJ2-5,TRBV19,NA,CASSIGTPGGGQYF,TGTGCCAGTAGTATAGGGACCCCTGGGGGTGGCCAGTACTTC
TRBD1,TRBJ1-5,TRBV27,NA,CASSFSTGGNQPQHF,TGTGCCAGCAGTTTTTCTACAGGGGGCAATCAGCCCCAGCATTTT
NA,TRBJ2-5,TRBV28,NA,CASSLLGDAQETQYF,TGTGCCAGCAGTTTATTGGGAGACGCCCAAGAGACCCAGTACTTC
NA,TRBJ1-2,TRBV12-3/TRBV12-4,NA,CASTPGRFYGYTF,TGTGCCAGCACCCCGGGACGGTTCTATGGCTACACCTTC
TRBD2,TRBJ2-7,TRBV4-3,NA,CASSRGTRFSYEQYF,TGCGCCAGCAGCCGCGGGACTAGGTTCTCCTACGAGCAGTACTTC
NA,TRBJ1-1,TRBV28,NA,CASSSMSGTVNTEAFF,TGTGCCAGCAGTTCTATGTCCGGGACGGTGAACACTGAAGCTTTCTTT
TRBD2,TRBJ2-7,TRBV4-1,NA,CASSQDKREGRYEQYF,TGCGCCAGCAGCCAAGACAAGCGGGAGGGCCGCTACGAGCAGTACTTC
NA,TRBJ1-2,TRBV2,NA,CASTEDYGYTF,TGTGCCAGCACCGAGGATTATGGCTACACCTTC
NA,TRBJ1-6,TRBV4-1,NA,CASSPRLGAVNSPLHF,TGCGCCAGCAGCCCCCGACTGGGGGCCGTTAATTCACCCCTCCACTTT
NA,TRBJ2-7,TRBV28,many,CASSLFDQSSYEQYF,TGTGCCAGCAGTTTATTCGACCAGAGCTCCTACGAGCAGTACTTC
NA,TRBJ2-1,TRBV12-3/TRBV12-4,NA,CASSSGRRGEQFF,TGTGCCAGCAGTTCAGGGCGGCGAGGGGAGCAGTTCTTC
NA,TRBJ2-5,TRBV5-5,NA,CASSLGDAAETQYF,TGTGCCAGCAGCTTGGGAGACGCCGCAGAGACCCAGTACTTC
TRBD1,TRBJ1-6,TRBV7-9,NA,CASSSRQGIINSPLHF,TGTGCCAGCAGCTCCCGACAGGGTATAATCAATTCACCCCTCCACTTT
NA,TRBJ2-5,TRBV24-1,NA,CATSDVRGGGDGQETQYF,TGTGCCACCAGTGATGTTCGAGGTGGGGGTGACGGACAAGAGACCCAGTACTTC
TRBD2,TRBJ2-7,TRBV7-3,NA,CASSWTSGSSEQYF,TGTGCCAGCAGCTGGACTAGCGGGAGTTCCGAGCAGTACTTC
NA,TRBJ2-3,TRBV7-8,once,CASSPRTATTQYF,TGTGCCAGCAGCCCCCGGACAGCCACAACGCAGTATTTT
NA,TRBJ2-5,TRBV5-1,NA,CASSLQGTSPQETQYF,TGCGCCAGCAGCTTGCAGGGTACCTCTCCCCAAGAGACCCAGTACTTC
TRBD2,TRBJ2-3,TRBV7-8,NA,CASSLGWGTSTTDTQYF,TGTGCCAGCAGCCTAGGATGGGGGACTAGCACCACAGATACGCAGTATTTT
NA,TRBJ2-1,TRBV6-5,once,CASSLVEATVNEQFF,TGTGCCAGCAGTCTGGTCGAGGCCACCGTCAATGAGCAGTTCTTC
TRBD1,TRBJ2-1,TRBV7-3,NA,CASSTTGGTDEQFF,TGTGCCAGCAGCACGACAGGGGGAACGGATGAGCAGTTCTTC
NA,TRBJ2-2,TRBV9,once,CASSVAGSGELFF,TGTGCCAGCAGCGTAGCAGGGTCCGGGGAGCTGTTTTTT
NA,TRBJ1-5,TRBV7-9,few,CASSQKGPNQPQHF,TGTGCCAGCAGCCAAAAGGGCCCCAATCAGCCCCAGCATTTT
TRBD1,TRBJ2-7,TRBV6-5,once,CASSFYRGMGYEQYF,TGTGCCAGCAGTTTTTACAGGGGAATGGGCTACGAGCAGTACTTC
NA,TRBJ1-2,TRBV29-1,few,CSAQRPSRTF,TGCAGCGCCCAGCGTCCCTCTAGGACCTTC
TRBD1,TRBJ1-6,TRBV14,NA,CASRGQGSSPLHF,TGTGCCAGCCGGGGACAGGGGAGTTCACCCCTCCACTTT
NA,TRBJ1-3,TRBV6-1,NA,CASSEFTTGSGNTIYF,TGTGCCAGCAGTGAGTTCACTACAGGGAGTGGAAACACCATATATTTT
NA,TRBJ2-5,TRBV15,NA,CATYHGASQETQYF,TGTGCCACCTATCATGGGGCGAGCCAAGAGACCCAGTACTTC
TRBD1,TRBJ1-1,TRBV7-9,NA,CASSTGQGSTEAFF,TGTGCCAGCAGCACCGGACAGGGGAGCACTGAAGCTTTCTTT
NA,TRBJ2-1,TRBV11-2,once,CASSYPNGNEQFF,TGTGCCAGCAGCTATCCAAACGGCAATGAGCAGTTCTTC
NA,TRBJ1-1,TRBV19,NA,CASSSHTEAFF,TGTGCCAGTAGTTCCCACACTGAAGCTTTCTTT
NA,TRBJ2-2,TRBV6-5,NA,CATYPGRVNTGELFF,TGTGCCACCTACCCGGGACGGGTGAACACCGGGGAGCTGTTTTTT
NA,TRBJ1-2,TRBV7-9,NA,CASTPAVEGYTF,TGTGCCAGCACCCCGGCCGTGGAGGGCTACACCTTC
NA,TRBJ1-1,TRBV6-5,NA,CASSSTRNMNTEAFF,TGTGCCAGCAGTTCGACACGGAACATGAACACTGAAGCTTTCTTT
TRBD2,TRBJ2-6,TRBV4-3,once,CASSQLQAGEGANVLTF,TGCGCCAGCAGCCAACTTCAAGCGGGGGAGGGGGCCAACGTCCTGACTTTC
TRBD2,TRBJ2-1,TRBV19,NA,CASGTSGYNEQFF,TGTGCCAGCGGGACTAGCGGTTACAATGAGCAGTTCTTC
NA,TRBJ1-2,TRBV2,NA,CASRDTGPYGYTF,TGTGCCAGCAGAGACACAGGGCCCTATGGCTACACCTTC
NA,TRBJ2-7,TRBV28,NA,CASRLEDTYEQYF,TGTGCCAGCAGGTTGGAGGACACCTACGAGCAGTACTTC
NA,TRBJ2-5,TRBV3-1/TRBV3-2,NA,CASSQAPFTAGLQETQYF,TGTGCCAGCAGCCAAGCCCCGTTTACGGCGGGCCTACAAGAGACCCAGTACTTC
NA,TRBJ2-3,TRBV5-1,NA,CASSLGGYASTDTQYF,TGCGCCAGCAGCTTGGGGGGGTACGCTAGCACAGATACGCAGTATTTT
TRBD1,TRBJ2-2,TRBV6-5,NA,CASSLRQGTGELFF,TGTGCCAGCAGTCTCCGACAGGGGACCGGGGAGCTGTTTTTT
NA,TRBJ2-2,TRBV6-2/TRBV6-3,NA,CASSYRPGDTNTGELFF,TGTGCCAGCAGTTATCGCCCGGGCGACACGAACACCGGGGAGCTGTTTTTT
TRBD2,TRBJ2-2,TRBV6-4,NA,CATDRWLAGVNGELFF,TGTGCCACGGACCGATGGCTAGCGGGAGTGAACGGGGAGCTGTTTTTT
NA,TRBJ2-1,TRBV7-7,NA,CASSLGPGTRDEQFF,TGTGCCAGCAGCTTAGGGCCGGGAACAAGGGATGAGCAGTTCTTC
NA,TRBJ2-7,TRBV28,NA,CASNTRISYEQYF,TGTGCCAGCAACACAAGGATCTCCTACGAGCAGTACTTC
TRBD1,TRBJ2-7,TRBV10-3,NA,CAISPGTVSYEQYF,TGTGCCATCAGTCCCGGGACAGTCTCCTACGAGCAGTACTTC
NA,TRBJ2-7,TRBV4-1,once,CASSQGGPYEQYF,TGCGCCAGCAGCCAAGGCGGTCCCTACGAGCAGTACTTC
TRBD1,TRBJ1-3,TRBV10-3,NA,CAIRQGDYSGNTIYF,TGTGCCATTCGACAGGGGGATTACTCTGGAAACACCATATATTTT
NA,TRBJ2-3,TRBV7-7,NA,CASSLRLTDTQYF,TGTGCCAGCAGCTTAAGATTGACAGATACGCAGTATTTT
TRBD2,TRBJ2-3,TRBV7-2,NA,CASRYPGLGAYFTQYF,TGTGCCAGCAGATATCCGGGACTAGGGGCCTATTTTACGCAGTATTTT
TRBD1,TRBJ2-6,TRBV2,NA,CASIMDRFSSGANVLTF,TGTGCCAGCATTATGGACAGGTTCTCCTCTGGGGCCAACGTCCTGACTTTC
NA,TRBJ1-5,TRBV20-1,few,CNQGGNQPQHF,TGCAACCAGGGAGGGAATCAGCCCCAGCATTTT